These 17 T cell receptor beta chains were sequenced from one sample in a study of identical twins (dated by TCRdb to the mid-2010s). The receptor library was made with 5' RACE. The sequencing machine was an Illumina HiSeq 2000. TCRdb reanalyzed the raw reads on its own, using fastp at Q25 for trimming and MiXCR for clone calling, and kept in-frame beta chains. All rows with the same CDR3 protein become a single entry with the most common DNA and genes. The sample records 250,000 or so distinct CDR3 sequences, about 8.9% of which are singletons. Of the sample, less than 4% falls within the top ten clones. Another study also made use of these data, one on yellow fever vaccine responses in identical twins.

Sequencing was carried out using CD8+ T cells sorted from blood. The receptors originated from a woman younger than 30 in good health.

The CDR3 sequence is CASSLGLESYNEQFF. Written as DNA, the CDR3 is TGTGCCAGCAGCTTGGGCCTAGAGTCCTACAATGAGCAGTTCTTC. The chain joins TRBV7-9 to TRBJ2-1; D is uncertain. This CDR3 comprises 15 residues. Trimming stripped 3 bases from V and 1 base from J, with 10 bases between. Germline CDR1 is SEHNR and CDR2 is FQNEAQ (reference sequence).

The gene calls are TRBV6-5 and TRBJ2-7; D not resolved. Germline assignment: CDR1 MNHEY and CDR2 SVGAGI. V was pared by 2 bases and J by 2 bases, with 13 bases between. There are 15 residues in the CDR3. The CDR3 bases are TGTGCCAGCAGTTACGCCGAAGGTGGCGCCTACGAGCAGTACTTC. Encoded protein: CASSYAEGGAYEQYF.

In this sample, this clonotype turned up many times. V gene TRBV27 combines with J gene TRBJ2-2, with a possible D match to TRBD1 (6 bases). This CDR3 is built from 16 residues. Trimming left V 5 bases short and J 6 bases short, with 19 bases between. Germline V gene lookup returns CDR1 MNHEY and CDR2 SMNVEV (reference sequence). The CDR3 nucleotides are TGTGCCAGCAGTCTTAGGGGGTCAGGGTTCGCCGGGGAGCTGTTTTTT. As protein: CASSLRGSGFAGELFF.

This clonotype showed up many times. This rearrangement joins TRBV25-1 to TRBJ2-7; D not resolved. V gave up 5 bases and J gave up 4 bases, with 9 bases separating them. Germline V gene sequence: CDR1 MGHDK, CDR2 SYGVNS. CDR3 length: 12 residues. The CDR3 DNA is TGTGCCAGCAGTACATCGGGTTACGAGCAGTACTTC. This gives the protein CASSTSGYEQYF.

This chain joins TRBV4-1 and TRBJ2-7, with 7 positions matching TRBD1. This CDR3 region has 15 residues. Germline loops: CDR1 MGHRA, CDR2 YSYEKL. Trimming took 4 bases from V and 7 from J; bases not matched to a gene: 13. The CDR3 spells CASSPFRDRSWEQYF. DNA of the CDR3: TGCGCCAGCAGCCCCTTCCGGGACAGATCGTGGGAGCAGTACTTC.

The genes are TRBV29-1 and TRBJ2-3; D is undetermined. CDR3 size: 11 residues. Per germline, CDR1 SQVTM and CDR2 ANQGSEA. V dropped 7 bases and J dropped 3 bases, with 8 bases sitting between them. The CDR3: CSALMTDTQYF. The CDR3 coding sequence is TGCAGCGCCCTAATGACAGATACGCAGTATTTT.

This clonotype has at least ten counts. This chain joins TRBV12-3 or TRBV12-4 and TRBJ2-5, with D perhaps TRBD2 (6 bases). This CDR3 is 13 amino acids long. Trimming took off 6 bases at V and 1 base at J, with 9 bases between the two ends. In nucleotides, the CDR3 is TGTGCCAGCAGGCGGGACTTCCAAGAGACCCAGTACTTC. Translation gives CASRRDFQETQYF.

The rearrangement uses TRBV29-1 and TRBJ2-5; the match to TRBD2 covers 10 bases. With 7 bases clipped from V and 0 bases from J, the junction kept 8 bases outside the gene matches. The CDR3 covers 15 residues. Germline V gives CDR1 SQVTM, CDR2 ANQGSEA. This chain's CDR3 is CSAGLAETYQETQYF. CDR3 coding DNA: TGCAGCGCCGGACTAGCGGAGACGTACCAAGAGACCCAGTACTTC.

The sample holds a few counts of this clonotype. The V gene is TRBV7-2, the J gene TRBJ2-1; 9 bases match TRBD2. This CDR3 comprises 17 residues. Trimming cost V 4 bases and J 0 bases; bases outside gene matches: 7. Germline-derived CDR1 and CDR2 are SGHTA and FQGNSA. CDR3 protein: CASSSPLSGSSYNEQFF. In nucleotides, the CDR3 is TGTGCCAGCAGCTCTCCTCTTAGCGGGAGCTCCTACAATGAGCAGTTCTTC.

This clonotype was picked up many times. The J gene is TRBJ2-3, the V gene TRBV7-6; 7 positions match TRBD1. Germline CDR1 and CDR2: SGHVS and FNYEAQ. The CDR3 spans 15 residues. After removal of 3 bases from V and 4 bases from J, the junction contained 7 bases not matched to a gene. The CDR3 DNA follows: TGTGCCAGCAGCTTCGGTGTGACAGGGTCAGATACGCAGTATTTT. Its translation: CASSFGVTGSDTQYF.

The chain links TRBV6-1 to TRBJ2-1; TRBD2 matches at 8 bases. The CDR3 is 17 residues long. Germline V CDR1 and CDR2: MNHNS, SASEGT. V trimming: 5 bases; J trimming: 0 bases; junction bases outside the gene matches: 9. CDR3 sequence: CASSLRLAPSSYNEQFF. The CDR3 region has the DNA TGTGCCAGCAGTCTAAGACTAGCGCCTAGCTCCTACAATGAGCAGTTCTTC.

This chain links TRBV6-2 or TRBV6-3 with TRBJ2-1; possibly TRBD1 for D (5 bases). This CDR3 has 10 amino acids. Between the trimmed V and J ends, which lost 8 bases and 12 bases, there was a span of 11 bases. CDR1 and CDR2 (germline): MNHEY, SVGEGT. CDR3 sequence reads: CASWGGGQFF. The CDR3 DNA sequence: TGTGCCAGCTGGGGCGGCGGGCAGTTCTTC.

This clonotype was detected many times. The rearrangement links TRBV7-9 to TRBJ2-7; D uncertain. Germline V gives CDR1 SEHNR, CDR2 FQNEAQ (reference sequence). Trimming shortened V by 7 bases and J by 3 bases, and 13 bases separated the two germline ends. This CDR3 contains 13 residues. The CDR3 nucleotides read TGTGCCAGCACCGAAGGTACAGACTACGAGCAGTACTTC. Translated, it gives CASTEGTDYEQYF.

V gene TRBV27 combines with J gene TRBJ2-3, with 9 bases aligning to TRBD1. J lost 3 bases, V lost 10 bases, and 8 bases had no gene match. Germline CDR1 and CDR2: MNHEY and SMNVEV (reference sequence). The CDR3 totals 14 residues. CDR3 DNA: TGTGCCACCTCCGCGGGACAGGGAACAGATACGCAGTATTTT. It is translated as CATSAGQGTDTQYF.

The chain links TRBV28 to TRBJ2-7, with 7 positions matching TRBD1. This CDR3 contains 14 residues. J gave up 3 bases and V 5 bases, and 7 bases lay outside the gene matches. Germline V gene sequence: CDR1 MDHEN, CDR2 SYDVKM. Here the CDR3 DNA reads TGTGCCAGCAGTCGAATCGACAGGGACTACGAGCAGTACTTC. Amino acid sequence: CASSRIDRDYEQYF. Drawing the rest from reference TRBV28 and TRBJ2-7, the complete variable domain is DVKVTQSSRYLVKRTGEKVFLECVQDMDHENMFWYRQDPGLGLRLIYFSYDVKMKEKGDIPEGYSVSREKKERFSLILESASTNQTSMYLCASSRIDRDYEQYFGPGTRLTVT.

This clonotype was counted ten times or more. This chain uses TRBV9 with TRBJ2-5, with TRBD1 identical over 9 bases. Germline CDR1 and CDR2: SGDLS and YYNGEE. The CDR3 covers 14 residues. J lost 5 bases, V lost 0 bases, and 2 bases had no gene match. The CDR3 reads CASSVDRGHETQYF. CDR3 bases: TGTGCCAGCAGCGTAGACAGGGGGCATGAGACCCAGTACTTC.

The sample holds a few counts of this clonotype. The rearrangement uses TRBV4-1 and TRBJ2-5; 7 bases line up with TRBD1. This CDR3 region has 14 residues. Unmatched junction bases numbered 8, after V lost 5 bases and J lost 5 bases. From germline, CDR1 is MGHRA and CDR2 YSYEKL. The CDR3 is CASSDRDSQETQYF. In DNA, the CDR3 is TGCGCCAGCAGCGACCGGGACAGCCAGGAGACCCAGTACTTC.